Listed below are T cell receptor beta chains from one sample, sequenced in a study of T cell responses to AZD1222 COVID-19 vaccine. The data were produced by immunoSEQ multiplex PCR, yet TCRdb's version contains in-frame clones alone and is incomplete. The data show 130,000 or so clones, 92% seen once. This material consisted of peripheral blood, taken on day 0 of AZD1222 vaccination. Every receptor here comes from an adult in good health. The CDR3 runs from the conserved cysteine through the conserved F or W. Each record gives: V gene, clone size, D gene, J gene, CDR3 DNA, CDR3 protein. A D gene is named only where the DNA matches it firmly. Not every row has a clone size; where given, it reads once, few, many or a size class.

V: TRBV5-4; size: -; D: -; J: TRBJ2-3; DNA: TGTGCCAGCAAGGCTAGCGTGGACGGCACAGATACGCAGTATTTT; CDR3: CASKASVDGTDTQYF
V: TRBV12-3/TRBV12-4; size: -; D: -; J: TRBJ1-2; DNA: TGTGCCAGCAGACCTACAGGGAGGTATGGCTACACCTTC; CDR3: CASRPTGRYGYTF
V: TRBV7-2; size: -; D: TRBD1; J: TRBJ1-5; DNA: TGTGCCAGCAGCTTAGGGGGACAGGGAACTCAGCCCCAGCATTTT; CDR3: CASSLGGQGTQPQHF
V: TRBV5-1; size: -; D: -; J: TRBJ1-3; DNA: TGCGCCAGCAGCTTGCTGGGAGCTGGAAACACCATATATTTT; CDR3: CASSLLGAGNTIYF
V: TRBV5-4; size: -; D: TRBD2; J: TRBJ2-3; DNA: TGTGCCAGCAGCGTGGGACTAGCGGGGGGGGCGGTAGATACGCAGTATTTT; CDR3: CASSVGLAGGAVDTQYF
V: TRBV7-2; size: -; D: -; J: TRBJ2-5; DNA: TGTGCCAGCAGCACCCGGGACACCTCCGAGACCCAGTACTTC; CDR3: CASSTRDTSETQYF
V: TRBV6-5; size: -; D: TRBD1; J: TRBJ2-7; DNA: TGTGCCAGCAGTTACGGACAGGGGGCTGTCTACGAGCAGTACTTC; CDR3: CASSYGQGAVYEQYF
V: TRBV27; size: once; D: -; J: TRBJ2-7; DNA: TGTGCCAGCAGTTTACAGACGGAAAGCGCGGGGGCGCACTACGAGCAGTACTTC; CDR3: CASSLQTESAGAHYEQYF
V: TRBV6-2/TRBV6-3; size: -; D: -; J: TRBJ1-2; DNA: TGTGCCAGCAGTCGGGACCGGCACTATGGCTACACCTTC; CDR3: CASSRDRHYGYTF
V: TRBV19; size: -; D: -; J: TRBJ1-5; DNA: TGTGCCAGTAGCAAGACCCGACAGGTCGGGAATCAGCCCCAGCATTTT; CDR3: CASSKTRQVGNQPQHF
V: TRBV6-2/TRBV6-3; size: -; D: -; J: TRBJ2-7; DNA: TGTGCCAGCAGCCGGGACTCCGACGAGCAGTACTTC; CDR3: CASSRDSDEQYF
V: TRBV5-1; size: once; D: TRBD1; J: TRBJ1-2; DNA: TGCGCCAGCAGTAACAGGGGGCAGCCTAACTATGGCTACACCTTC; CDR3: CASSNRGQPNYGYTF
V: TRBV4-2; size: -; D: -; J: TRBJ2-3; DNA: TGTGCCAGCAGCCAATACGGAGGGGGCAGCACAGATACGCAGTATTTT; CDR3: CASSQYGGGSTDTQYF
V: TRBV7-9; size: once; D: -; J: TRBJ2-3; DNA: TGTGCCAGCAGCCCCACCCCCGGGGTGAGCACAGATACGCAGTATTTT; CDR3: CASSPTPGVSTDTQYF
V: TRBV3-1/TRBV3-2; size: -; D: -; J: TRBJ2-1; DNA: TGTGCCAGCAGTGGAAGCTCCTACAATGAGCAGTTCTTC; CDR3: CASSGSSYNEQFF
V: TRBV5-1; size: -; D: -; J: TRBJ2-7; DNA: TGCGCCAGCAGTTTATATGGACAACGCTCCTACGAGCAGTACTTC; CDR3: CASSLYGQRSYEQYF
V: TRBV5-1; size: once; D: -; J: TRBJ2-5; DNA: TGCGCCAGCAGCTTGGAGCAAGAGACCCAGTACTTC; CDR3: CASSLEQETQYF
V: TRBV9; size: -; D: TRBD1; J: TRBJ1-4; DNA: TGTGCCAGCAGCGCGGGACAGGGTGTCAATGAAAAACTGTTTTTT; CDR3: CASSAGQGVNEKLFF
V: TRBV7-9; size: -; D: -; J: TRBJ2-2; DNA: TGTGCCAGCAGCTTCTCACTCAGTTGGAACACCGGGGAGCTGTTTTTT; CDR3: CASSFSLSWNTGELFF
V: TRBV10-3; size: -; D: -; J: TRBJ1-1; DNA: TGTGCCATCAGTGACACTCAGGGGAACACTGAAGCTTTCTTT; CDR3: CAISDTQGNTEAFF
V: TRBV7-8; size: -; D: -; J: TRBJ1-4; DNA: TGTGCCAGCAGCTTGGGTCTGGGTGTCGGTGAAAAACTGTTTTTT; CDR3: CASSLGLGVGEKLFF
V: TRBV3-1/TRBV3-2; size: -; D: -; J: TRBJ2-7; DNA: TGTGCCAGCAGCCAAGTAAGAGACAGGGACTCCCACGAGCAGTACTTC; CDR3: CASSQVRDRDSHEQYF
V: TRBV5-1; size: once; D: TRBD2; J: TRBJ2-1; DNA: TGCGCCAGCAGCTTGGGGTTGGGAGGGTTTGACTCCTACAATGAGCAGTTCTTC; CDR3: CASSLGLGGFDSYNEQFF
V: TRBV28; size: -; D: TRBD1; J: TRBJ2-7; DNA: TGTGCCAGCAGACCCCCGGGACAGGGATCCTACGAGCAGTACTTC; CDR3: CASRPPGQGSYEQYF
V: TRBV19; size: -; D: -; J: TRBJ1-1; DNA: TGTGCCAGTAGTAGAGGGAGGGACACTGAAGCTTTCTTT; CDR3: CASSRGRDTEAFF
V: TRBV4-1; size: -; D: TRBD1; J: TRBJ1-2; DNA: TGCGCCAGCAGCCCCCCGGACAGGGTTTATTATGGCTACACCTTC; CDR3: CASSPPDRVYYGYTF
V: TRBV19; size: -; D: -; J: TRBJ2-1; DNA: TGTGCCAGTAGATTAGCGAGGGAAAATGGGGAGCAGTTCTTC; CDR3: CASRLARENGEQFF
V: TRBV6-5; size: -; D: TRBD1; J: TRBJ1-6; DNA: TGTGCCAGCAGTCCGGGACAGGGGAATTCACCCCTCCACTTT; CDR3: CASSPGQGNSPLHF
V: TRBV28; size: -; D: -; J: TRBJ2-1; DNA: TGTGCCAGCAGGGCCCAGCGCCTGGGAGGTGAGCAGTTCTTC; CDR3: CASRAQRLGGEQFF
V: TRBV29-1; size: -; D: -; J: TRBJ2-7; DNA: TGCAGCGCCACCGGGGCAGGGGCCTACGAGCAGTACTTC; CDR3: CSATGAGAYEQYF
V: TRBV6-2/TRBV6-3; size: -; D: TRBD1; J: TRBJ1-2; DNA: TGTGCCAGCAGTTATCACCTCCCGGGACAGGGGGGCGATGGCTACACCTTC; CDR3: CASSYHLPGQGGDGYTF
V: TRBV11-2; size: -; D: -; J: TRBJ2-2; DNA: TGTGCCAGCAGCTTAGAGCCGAGGTACACCGGGGAGCTGTTTTTT; CDR3: CASSLEPRYTGELFF
V: TRBV11-3; size: -; D: -; J: TRBJ2-7; DNA: TGTGCCAGCAGCTCCAGGACCGGGGAGCAGTACTTC; CDR3: CASSSRTGEQYF
V: TRBV7-3; size: -; D: -; J: TRBJ1-1; DNA: TGTGCCAGCAGCCCTCAGGGAAGCGTTGAAGCTTTCTTT; CDR3: CASSPQGSVEAFF
V: TRBV19; size: once; D: -; J: TRBJ2-7; DNA: TGTGCCAGTAGCCGGGGGACATGGACCTACGAGCAGTACTTC; CDR3: CASSRGTWTYEQYF
V: TRBV4-2; size: -; D: -; J: TRBJ1-2; DNA: TGTGCCAGCAGCGACGAGGGGACTGGGGGGATGGAAGGCTACACCTTC; CDR3: CASSDEGTGGMEGYTF
V: TRBV10-1; size: -; D: TRBD2; J: TRBJ2-1; DNA: TGCGCCAGCAGTGTCCCCGGGACTAGCGCCAATGAGCAGTTCTTC; CDR3: CASSVPGTSANEQFF
V: TRBV21-1; size: once; D: -; J: TRBJ1-3; DNA: TGTGCCAGCAGCAAGGTGCTCGCTGGAAACACCATATATTTT; CDR3: CASSKVLAGNTIYF
V: TRBV10-3; size: -; D: TRBD1; J: TRBJ1-2; DNA: TGTGCCATCAGTGGAACCGGGACAGGGATGAATGGCTACACCTTC; CDR3: CAISGTGTGMNGYTF